This is a list of T cell receptor beta chains from one sample in a study of T cell responses to AZD1222 COVID-19 vaccine. The data were produced by immunoSEQ multiplex PCR, yet TCRdb's version contains in-frame clones alone and is incomplete. This table has 110,000 to 150,000 clones, under 95% appearing once. This material consisted of peripheral blood, taken 28 days after the second AZD1222 dose. The receptors shown here come from an adult who received the AZD1222 COVID-19 vaccine. Both conserved end residues are part of each CDR3. A D gene is named only where the DNA matches it firmly. Size is stated for part of the rows, as once, few or many counts, or as a class when the clone is expanded.

j_call clone_size v_call d_call cdr3_aa cdr3_nt
TRBJ2-7 NA TRBV5-1 NA CASSLSGDPREQYF TGCGCCAGCAGCTTGTCGGGGGATCCGAGAGAGCAGTACTTC
TRBJ1-6 NA TRBV28 NA CATRDGRNSPLHF TGTGCCACCCGGGACGGCCGTAATTCACCCCTCCACTTT
TRBJ2-5 NA TRBV4-2 TRBD2 CASSQVSSGTGETQYF TGTGCCAGCAGCCAAGTTAGTAGCGGGACGGGGGAGACCCAGTACTTC
TRBJ2-1 NA TRBV7-2 TRBD1 CASSLDRGLYNEQFF TGTGCCAGCAGCTTGGACAGGGGGCTCTACAATGAGCAGTTCTTC
TRBJ1-2 NA TRBV11-2 NA CASSLGGGLNGYTF TGTGCCAGCAGCTTAGGTGGCGGGCTGAATGGCTACACCTTC
TRBJ1-2 NA TRBV11-2 TRBD1 CASSGFRGLNYGYTF TGTGCCAGCAGCGGATTCAGGGGGCTTAACTATGGCTACACCTTC
TRBJ1-5 NA TRBV18 TRBD1 CASSPTGIEAQHF TGTGCCAGCTCACCGACAGGGATCGAGGCCCAGCATTTT
TRBJ2-1 NA TRBV18 TRBD2 CASSPLAGSYNEQFF TGTGCCAGCTCACCATTAGCGGGCTCCTACAATGAGCAGTTCTTC
TRBJ1-2 NA TRBV6-6 NA CASSPTPPRESYGYTF TGTGCCAGCAGTCCAACCCCTCCCAGGGAATCCTATGGCTACACCTTC
TRBJ2-3 once TRBV18 TRBD2 CASSPTSGEGDTQYF TGTGCCAGCTCACCAACTAGCGGGGAGGGAGATACGCAGTATTTT
TRBJ1-2 NA TRBV30 NA CAWTPSGIHGYTF TGTGCCTGGACCCCCTCGGGGATCCATGGCTACACCTTC
TRBJ2-1 NA TRBV5-1 NA CASSLGGPNDEQFF TGCGCCAGCAGCTTGGGGGGACCGAACGATGAGCAGTTCTTC
TRBJ1-1 NA TRBV19 NA CASSIGSGGWGTEAFF TGTGCCAGTAGTATCGGTTCTGGGGGATGGGGCACTGAAGCTTTCTTT
TRBJ1-1 NA TRBV2 NA CASSRHTNTEAFF TGTGCCAGCAGTAGACACACGAACACTGAAGCTTTCTTT
TRBJ1-4 NA TRBV5-6 TRBD1 CASSRFQGAPVGEKLFF TGTGCCAGCAGCAGGTTTCAGGGGGCGCCGGTAGGTGAAAAACTGTTTTTT
TRBJ2-1 NA TRBV20-1 NA CSASDRNEQFF TGCAGTGCCTCGGATCGCAATGAGCAGTTCTTC
TRBJ2-5 NA TRBV10-1 TRBD1 CASSAAAGGRETQYF TGCGCCAGCAGTGCCGCGGCAGGGGGCAGAGAGACCCAGTACTTC
TRBJ1-5 NA TRBV3-1/TRBV3-2 NA CASSQGPNSNQPQHF TGTGCCAGCAGCCAGGGACCAAATAGCAATCAGCCCCAGCATTTT
TRBJ1-6 NA TRBV6-5 NA CASSYAGGLANSPLHF TGTGCCAGCAGTTACGCGGGGGGCCTTGCTAATTCACCCCTCCACTTT
TRBJ1-1 once TRBV5-1 NA CASSSPGNTEAFF TGCGCCAGCAGCTCACCGGGTAACACTGAAGCTTTCTTT
TRBJ1-5 NA TRBV6-5 NA CASSIQPYQPQHF TGTGCCAGCAGTATACAGCCCTATCAGCCCCAGCATTTT